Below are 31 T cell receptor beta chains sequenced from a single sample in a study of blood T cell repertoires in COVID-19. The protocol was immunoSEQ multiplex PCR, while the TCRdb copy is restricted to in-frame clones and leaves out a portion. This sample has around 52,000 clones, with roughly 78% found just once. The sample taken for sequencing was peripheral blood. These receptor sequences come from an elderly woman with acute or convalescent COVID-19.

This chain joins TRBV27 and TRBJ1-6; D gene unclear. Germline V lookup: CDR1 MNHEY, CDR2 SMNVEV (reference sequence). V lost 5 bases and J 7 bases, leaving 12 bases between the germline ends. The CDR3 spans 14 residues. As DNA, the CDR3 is TGTGCCAGCAGTCCGACATTAGGAAATTCACCCCTCCACTTT. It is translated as CASSPTLGNSPLHF.

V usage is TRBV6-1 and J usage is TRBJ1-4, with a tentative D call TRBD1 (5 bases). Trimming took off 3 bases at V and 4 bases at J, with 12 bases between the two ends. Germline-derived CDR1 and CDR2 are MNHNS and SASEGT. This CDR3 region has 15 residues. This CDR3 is CASSEGRLGNEKLFF. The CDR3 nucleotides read TGTGCCAGCAGTGAGGGGCGGTTAGGTAATGAAAAACTGTTTTTT.

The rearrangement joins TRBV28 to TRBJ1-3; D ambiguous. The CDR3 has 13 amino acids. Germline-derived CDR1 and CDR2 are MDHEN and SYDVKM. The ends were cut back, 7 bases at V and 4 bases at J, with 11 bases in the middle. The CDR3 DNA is TGTGCCAGCACCTTAGTGAAGGGAAACACCATATATTTT. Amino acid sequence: CASTLVKGNTIYF.

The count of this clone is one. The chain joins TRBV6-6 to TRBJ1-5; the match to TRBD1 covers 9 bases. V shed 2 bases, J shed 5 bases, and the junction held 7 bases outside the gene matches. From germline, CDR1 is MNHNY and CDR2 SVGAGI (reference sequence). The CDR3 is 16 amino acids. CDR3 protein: CASSYGTGITYQPQHF. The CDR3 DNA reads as TGTGCCAGCAGTTACGGGACAGGGATAACTTATCAGCCCCAGCATTTT.

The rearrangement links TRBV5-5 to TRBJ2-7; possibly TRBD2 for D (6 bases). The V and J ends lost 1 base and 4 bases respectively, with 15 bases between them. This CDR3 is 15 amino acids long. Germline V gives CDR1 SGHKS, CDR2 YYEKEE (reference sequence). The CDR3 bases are TGTGCCAGCAGCTTGTTGGGGGGAGGAACTTACGAGCAGTACTTC. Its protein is CASSLLGGGTYEQYF.

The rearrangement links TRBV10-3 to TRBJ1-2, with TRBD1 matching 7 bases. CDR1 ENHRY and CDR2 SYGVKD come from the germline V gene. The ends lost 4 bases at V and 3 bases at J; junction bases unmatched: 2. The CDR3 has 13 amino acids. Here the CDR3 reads CAISGTGHYGYTF. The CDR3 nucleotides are TGTGCCATCAGTGGGACAGGCCACTATGGCTACACCTTC.

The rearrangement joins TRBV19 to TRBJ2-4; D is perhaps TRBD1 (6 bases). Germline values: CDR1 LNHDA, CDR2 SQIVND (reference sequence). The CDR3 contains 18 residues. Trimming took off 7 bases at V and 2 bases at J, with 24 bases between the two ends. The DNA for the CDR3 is TGTGCCAGTACCTCGGGTACAGGGCGCCTTGGAACCAAAAACATTCAGTACTTC. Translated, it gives CASTSGTGRLGTKNIQYF.

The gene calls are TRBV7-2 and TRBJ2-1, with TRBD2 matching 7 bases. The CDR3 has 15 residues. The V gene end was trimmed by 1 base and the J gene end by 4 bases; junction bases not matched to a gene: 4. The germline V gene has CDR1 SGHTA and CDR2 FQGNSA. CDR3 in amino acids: CASSLGSGRYNEQFF. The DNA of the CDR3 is TGTGCCAGCAGCTTAGGGTCCGGGAGGTACAATGAGCAGTTCTTC.

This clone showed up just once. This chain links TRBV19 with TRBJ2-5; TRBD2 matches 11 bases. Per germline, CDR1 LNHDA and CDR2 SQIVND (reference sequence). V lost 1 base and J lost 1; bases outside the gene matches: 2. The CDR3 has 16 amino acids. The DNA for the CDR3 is TGTGCCAGTAGTATAGGTCTAGCGGGGGGCCAAGAGACCCAGTACTTC. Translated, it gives CASSIGLAGGQETQYF. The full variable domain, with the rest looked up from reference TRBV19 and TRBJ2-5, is DGGITQSPKYLFRKEGQNVTLSCEQNLNHDAMYWYRQDPGQGLRLIYYSQIVNDFQKGDIAEGYSVSREKKESFPLTVTSAQKNPTAFYLCASSIGLAGGQETQYFGPGTRLLVL.

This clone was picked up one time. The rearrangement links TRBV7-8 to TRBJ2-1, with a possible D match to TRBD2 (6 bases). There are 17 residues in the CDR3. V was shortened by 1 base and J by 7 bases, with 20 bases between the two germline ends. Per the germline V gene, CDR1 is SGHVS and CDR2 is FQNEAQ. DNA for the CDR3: TGTGCCAGCAGCTTAGGTTTGTTCGGGGCGGGGCTAAATGAGCAGTTCTTC. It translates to CASSLGLFGAGLNEQFF.

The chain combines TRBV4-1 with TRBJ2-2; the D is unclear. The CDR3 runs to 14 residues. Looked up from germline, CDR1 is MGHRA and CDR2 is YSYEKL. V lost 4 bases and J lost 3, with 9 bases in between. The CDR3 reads CASSLTEYTGELFF. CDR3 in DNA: TGCGCCAGCAGCCTTACTGAATACACCGGGGAGCTGTTTTTT.

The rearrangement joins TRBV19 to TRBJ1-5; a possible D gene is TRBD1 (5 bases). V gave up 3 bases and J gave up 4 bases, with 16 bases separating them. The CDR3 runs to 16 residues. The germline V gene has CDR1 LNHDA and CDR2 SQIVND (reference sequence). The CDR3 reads CASSMGTGLLNQPQHF. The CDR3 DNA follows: TGTGCCAGTAGTATGGGTACAGGCCTCCTGAATCAGCCCCAGCATTTT.

The CDR3 sequence: CASSQTKNTGELFF. The CDR3 coding sequence is TGCGCCAGCAGCCAGACAAAGAACACCGGGGAGCTGTTTTTT. The V call is TRBV5-1, the J call TRBJ2-2; the D is unclear. V lost 4 bases and J 1 base, leaving 8 bases between the germline ends. The CDR3 sequence is 14 residues long. CDR1 is SGHRS and CDR2 is YFSETQ in the germline V gene.

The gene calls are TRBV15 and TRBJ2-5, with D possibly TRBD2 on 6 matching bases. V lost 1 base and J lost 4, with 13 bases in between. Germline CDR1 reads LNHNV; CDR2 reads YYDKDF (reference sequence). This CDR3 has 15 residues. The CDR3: CATSRAGLGGETQYF. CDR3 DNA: TGTGCCACCAGCAGAGCGGGCCTGGGGGGAGAGACCCAGTACTTC.

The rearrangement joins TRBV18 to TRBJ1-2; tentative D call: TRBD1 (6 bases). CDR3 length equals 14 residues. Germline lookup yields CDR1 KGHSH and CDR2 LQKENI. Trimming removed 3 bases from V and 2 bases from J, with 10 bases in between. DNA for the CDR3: TGTGCCAGCTCACCGGACAGTGCAAACTATGGCTACACCTTC. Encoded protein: CASSPDSANYGYTF. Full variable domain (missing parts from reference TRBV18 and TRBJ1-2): NAGVMQNPRHLVRRRGQEARLRCSPMKGHSHVYWYRQLPEEGLKFMVYLQKENIIDESGMPKERFSAEFPKEGPSILRIQQVVRGDSAAYFCASSPDSANYGYTFGSGTRLTVV.

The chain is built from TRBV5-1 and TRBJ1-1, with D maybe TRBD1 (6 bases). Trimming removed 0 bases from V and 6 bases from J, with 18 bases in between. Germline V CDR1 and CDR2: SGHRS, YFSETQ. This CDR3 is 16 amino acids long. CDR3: CASSLVTFRGEAEAFF. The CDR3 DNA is TGCGCCAGCAGCTTGGTAACCTTCAGGGGAGAGGCTGAAGCTTTCTTT.

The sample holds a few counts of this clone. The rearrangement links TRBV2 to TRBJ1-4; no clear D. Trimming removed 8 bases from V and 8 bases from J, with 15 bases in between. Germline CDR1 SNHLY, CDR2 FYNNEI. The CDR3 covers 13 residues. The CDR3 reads CASGQTMAEKLFF. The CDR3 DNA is TGTGCCAGCGGGCAAACGATGGCGGAAAAACTGTTTTTT.

The CDR3 DNA is TGTGCCAGCAGTTTATGGTACCGCCTCAACCCGACAGGTACGAGGGCTGAAGCTTTCTTT. Translated, it gives CASSLWYRLNPTGTRAEAFF. The rearrangement links TRBV28 to TRBJ1-1, with D possibly TRBD1 on 6 matching bases. Germline V CDR1 and CDR2: MDHEN, SYDVKM. The CDR3 is 20 amino acids. The ends were cut back, 0 bases at V and 6 bases at J, with 29 bases in the middle.

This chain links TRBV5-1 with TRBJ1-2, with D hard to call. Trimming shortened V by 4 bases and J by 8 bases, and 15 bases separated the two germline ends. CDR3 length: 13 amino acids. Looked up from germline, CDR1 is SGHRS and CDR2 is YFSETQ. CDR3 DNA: TGCGCCAGCAGCCCAGACCACGGGTTGGGCTACACCTTC. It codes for CASSPDHGLGYTF.

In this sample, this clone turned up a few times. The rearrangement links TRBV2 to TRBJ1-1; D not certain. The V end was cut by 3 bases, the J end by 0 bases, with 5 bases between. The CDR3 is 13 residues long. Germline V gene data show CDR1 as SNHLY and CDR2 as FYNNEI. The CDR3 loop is CASSESMNTEAFF. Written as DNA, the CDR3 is TGTGCCAGCAGTGAGAGCATGAACACTGAAGCTTTCTTT.

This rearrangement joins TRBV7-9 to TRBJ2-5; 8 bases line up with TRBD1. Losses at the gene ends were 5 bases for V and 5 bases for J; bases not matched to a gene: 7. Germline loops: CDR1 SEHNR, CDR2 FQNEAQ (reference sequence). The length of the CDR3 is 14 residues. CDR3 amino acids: CASSPRGQTETQYF. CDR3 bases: TGTGCCAGCAGCCCCAGGGGGCAGACGGAGACCCAGTACTTC.

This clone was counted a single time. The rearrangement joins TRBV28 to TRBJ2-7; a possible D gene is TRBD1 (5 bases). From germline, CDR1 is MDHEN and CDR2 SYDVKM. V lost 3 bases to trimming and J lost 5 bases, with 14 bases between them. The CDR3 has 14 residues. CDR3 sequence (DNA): TGTGCCAGCAGTTTCGTTGGCAGGGTCCACGAGCAGTACTTC. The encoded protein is CASSFVGRVHEQYF.

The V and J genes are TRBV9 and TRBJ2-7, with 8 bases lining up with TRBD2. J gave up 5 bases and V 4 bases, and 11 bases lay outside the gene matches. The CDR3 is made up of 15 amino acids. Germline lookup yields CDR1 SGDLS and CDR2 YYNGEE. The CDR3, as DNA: TGTGCCAGCAGCCCCGGGGGGAGCGGGAGAAACGAGCAGTACTTC. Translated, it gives CASSPGGSGRNEQYF.

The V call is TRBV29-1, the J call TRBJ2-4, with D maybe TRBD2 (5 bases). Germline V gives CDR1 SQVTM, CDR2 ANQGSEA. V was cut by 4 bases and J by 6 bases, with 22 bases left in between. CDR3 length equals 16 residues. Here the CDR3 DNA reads TGCAGCGTTGGGTTGGGGTCCGGAGGAGGTGGAAACATTCAGTACTTC. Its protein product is CSVGLGSGGGGNIQYF.

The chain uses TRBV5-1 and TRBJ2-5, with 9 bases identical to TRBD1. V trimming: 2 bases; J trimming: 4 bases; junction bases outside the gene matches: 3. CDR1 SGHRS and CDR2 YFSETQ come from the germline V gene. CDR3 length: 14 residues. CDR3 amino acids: CASSFSTGGETQYF. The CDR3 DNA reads TGCGCCAGCAGCTTCTCGACAGGGGGAGAGACCCAGTACTTC.

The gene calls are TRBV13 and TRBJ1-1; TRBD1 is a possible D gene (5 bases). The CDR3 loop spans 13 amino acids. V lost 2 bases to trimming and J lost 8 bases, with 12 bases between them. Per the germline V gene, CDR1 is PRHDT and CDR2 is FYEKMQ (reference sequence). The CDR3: CASSLTGFTEAFF. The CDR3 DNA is TGTGCCAGCAGCTTAACAGGTTTTACCGAAGCTTTCTTT.

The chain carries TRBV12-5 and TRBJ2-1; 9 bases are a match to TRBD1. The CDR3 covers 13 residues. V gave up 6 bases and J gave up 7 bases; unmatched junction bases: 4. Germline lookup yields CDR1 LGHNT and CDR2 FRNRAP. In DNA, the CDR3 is TGTGCTAGTGGCCCTGACAGGGGGAATGAGCAGTTCTTC. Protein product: CASGPDRGNEQFF.

The CDR3 is CASSEGGAHGGYTF. CDR3 DNA sequence: TGTGCCAGCAGTGAAGGCGGGGCGCACGGTGGCTACACCTTC. V and J are TRBV6-1 and TRBJ1-2; the D gene is possibly TRBD1 (5 bases). Germline values: CDR1 MNHNS, CDR2 SASEGT. V gave up 1 base and J gave up 7 bases, with 13 bases separating them. CDR3 length equals 14 residues.

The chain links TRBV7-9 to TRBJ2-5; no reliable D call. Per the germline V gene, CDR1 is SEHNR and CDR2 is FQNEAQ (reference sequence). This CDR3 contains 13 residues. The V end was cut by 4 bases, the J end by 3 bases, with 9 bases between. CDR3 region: CASSSLTKETQYF. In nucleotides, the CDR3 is TGTGCCAGCAGCTCCCTAACCAAAGAGACCCAGTACTTC.

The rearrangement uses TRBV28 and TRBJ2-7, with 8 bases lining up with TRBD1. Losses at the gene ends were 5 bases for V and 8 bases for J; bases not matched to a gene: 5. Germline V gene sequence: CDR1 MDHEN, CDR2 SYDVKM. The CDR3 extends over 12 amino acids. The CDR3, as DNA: TGTGCCAGCAGTCTAGGACAGGGCAAGCAGTACTTC. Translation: CASSLGQGKQYF.

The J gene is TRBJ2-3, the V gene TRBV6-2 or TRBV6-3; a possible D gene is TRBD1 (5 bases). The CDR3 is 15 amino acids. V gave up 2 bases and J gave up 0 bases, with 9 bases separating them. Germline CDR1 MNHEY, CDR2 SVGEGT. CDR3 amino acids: CASSYQGWSTDTQYF. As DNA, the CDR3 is TGTGCCAGCAGTTACCAGGGATGGAGCACAGATACGCAGTATTTT.